What follows is one T cell receptor (beta chain) and its context. Its cognate antigen is unknown. The data are from a study of cytomegalovirus exposure and HLA in healthy donors. Study-level findings and limits: Sequencing depth roughly uniform across donors was assumed in presence/absence analyses. Later work found most CMV-associated TCR beta chains apparently HLA-restricted. HLA allele associations emerged for roughly 16,000 TCR beta sequences in a later analysis, at 0.05 false discovery rate.

The PCR used 60 Vbeta and 13 Jbeta primers. This table comes from immunoSEQ multiplex PCR, and its TCRdb copy is limited to in-frame clones, with some not included. The sample table sets out 130,000 or so clones. What was sequenced was PBMCs. The source is a woman between 40 and 50 years old in good health and CMV-seronegative.

CDR3 region: CASSLDRENQPQHF. The CDR3, as DNA: TGTGCCAGCAGCTTGGACAGGGAAAATCAGCCCCAGCATTTT. The chain combines TRBV5-5 with TRBJ1-5; possible D gene TRBD1, 6 bases. CDR1 and CDR2 from the germline V gene are SGHKS and YYEKEE (reference sequence). This CDR3 is built from 14 residues. The V end lost 0 bases, the J end lost 4 bases, and 8 bases lay between the germline ends.